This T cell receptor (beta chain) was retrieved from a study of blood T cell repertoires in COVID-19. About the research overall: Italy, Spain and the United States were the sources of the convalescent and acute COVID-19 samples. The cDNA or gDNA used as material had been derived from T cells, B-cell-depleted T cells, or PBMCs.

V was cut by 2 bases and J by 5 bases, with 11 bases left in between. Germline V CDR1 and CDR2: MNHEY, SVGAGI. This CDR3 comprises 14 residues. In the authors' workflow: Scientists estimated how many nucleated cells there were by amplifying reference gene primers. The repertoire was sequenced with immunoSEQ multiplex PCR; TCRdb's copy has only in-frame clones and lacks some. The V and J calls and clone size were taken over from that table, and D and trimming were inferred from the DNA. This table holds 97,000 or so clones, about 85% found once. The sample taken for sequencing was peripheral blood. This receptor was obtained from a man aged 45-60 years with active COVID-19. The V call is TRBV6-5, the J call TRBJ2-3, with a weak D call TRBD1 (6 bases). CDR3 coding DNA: TGTGCCAGCAGTTACGGACAGATTGGAGATACGCAGTATTTT. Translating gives CASSYGQIGDTQYF.